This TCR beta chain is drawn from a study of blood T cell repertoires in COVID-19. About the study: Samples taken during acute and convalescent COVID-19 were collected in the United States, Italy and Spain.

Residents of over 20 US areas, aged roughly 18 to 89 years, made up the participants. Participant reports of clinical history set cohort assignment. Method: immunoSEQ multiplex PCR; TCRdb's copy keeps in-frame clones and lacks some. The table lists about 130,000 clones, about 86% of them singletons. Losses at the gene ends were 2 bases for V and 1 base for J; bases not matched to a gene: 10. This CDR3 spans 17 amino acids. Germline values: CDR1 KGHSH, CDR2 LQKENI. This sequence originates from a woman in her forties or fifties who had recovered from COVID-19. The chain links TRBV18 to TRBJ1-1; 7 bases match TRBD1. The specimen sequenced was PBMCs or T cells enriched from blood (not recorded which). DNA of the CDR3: TGTGCCAGCTCACCAAGACCGGGACAGAGAGCGAACACTGAAGCTTTCTTT. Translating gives CASSPRPGQRANTEAFF. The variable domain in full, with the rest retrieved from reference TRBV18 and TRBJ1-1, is NAGVMQNPRHLVRRRGQEARLRCSPMKGHSHVYWYRQLPEEGLKFMVYLQKENIIDESGMPKERFSAEFPKEGPSILRIQQVVRGDSAAYFCASSPRPGQRANTEAFFGQGTRLTVV.